These T cell receptor beta chains were read from a single sample in a study of CD8 T cells in Susac syndrome. TCRdb redid the calling of the immunoSEQ multiplex PCR reads with MiXCR, one entry per CDR3 protein. The sample has about 200,000 distinct CDR3 sequences, roughly nine tenths seen once. The specimen sequenced was CD8+ T cells from PBMCs. Source of these receptors: a human donor with multiple sclerosis. CDR3s include the opening cysteine and the closing phenylalanine or tryptophan. D genes are given only for firm matches. Some rows have no size entry. The others give once, few or many, or a class for an expanded clone.

CDR3 protein: CASSQGWDRPSGANVLTF; CDR3 DNA: TGCGCCAGCAGCCAAGGGTGGGACAGGCCGTCTGGGGCCAACGTCCTGACTTTC; D gene: TRBD1; clone size: .; J gene: TRBJ2-6; V gene: TRBV4-1
CDR3 protein: CATKDRTYEQYF; CDR3 DNA: TGTGCCACCAAGGACAGGACATACGAGCAGTACTTC; D gene: TRBD1; clone size: .; J gene: TRBJ2-7; V gene: TRBV19
CDR3 protein: CASSAPGGPPPDTQYF; CDR3 DNA: TGTGCCAGCAGCGCGCCAGGGGGGCCCCCCCCCGATACGCAGTATTTT; D gene: .; clone size: .; J gene: TRBJ2-3; V gene: TRBV9
CDR3 protein: CASTMYVGETQYF; CDR3 DNA: TGTGCCAGCACGATGTACGTCGGAGAGACCCAGTACTTC; D gene: .; clone size: .; J gene: TRBJ2-5; V gene: TRBV19
CDR3 protein: CASRGVGSYEQYF; CDR3 DNA: TGTGCCAGCAGGGGGGTGGGGTCCTACGAGCAGTACTTC; D gene: .; clone size: few; J gene: TRBJ2-7; V gene: TRBV4-2
CDR3 protein: CASSYHTGMVGDTQYF; CDR3 DNA: TGTGCCAGCAGTTATCATACAGGGATGGTGGGAGATACGCAGTATTTT; D gene: .; clone size: .; J gene: TRBJ2-3; V gene: TRBV6-5
CDR3 protein: CASSLGWGGGLHSKNIQYF; CDR3 DNA: TGTGCCAGCAGCTTAGGGTGGGGGGGAGGACTCCACTCCAAAAACATTCAGTACTTC; D gene: TRBD2; clone size: .; J gene: TRBJ2-4; V gene: TRBV13
CDR3 protein: CASSTTRLVNTGELFF; CDR3 DNA: TGTGCCAGCAGTACGACTAGGCTGGTAAACACCGGGGAGCTGTTTTTT; D gene: .; clone size: .; J gene: TRBJ2-2; V gene: TRBV6-1
CDR3 protein: CASSPAPFYGYTF; CDR3 DNA: TGTGCCAGCTCCCCTGCCCCTTTCTATGGCTACACCTTC; D gene: .; clone size: .; J gene: TRBJ1-2; V gene: TRBV27
CDR3 protein: CASSPPGLTYGYTF; CDR3 DNA: TGTGCCAGCAGCCCGCCGGGTCTGACCTATGGCTACACCTTC; D gene: .; clone size: .; J gene: TRBJ1-2; V gene: TRBV13
CDR3 protein: CASSQEDPGQNTEAFF; CDR3 DNA: TGTGCCAGCAGCCAAGAAGATCCCGGGCAGAACACTGAAGCTTTCTTT; D gene: .; clone size: once; J gene: TRBJ1-1; V gene: TRBV3-1
CDR3 protein: CASSSPGGVWTGELFF; CDR3 DNA: TGTGCCAGCAGCTCCCCGGGGGGCGTATGGACCGGGGAGCTGTTTTTT; D gene: .; clone size: .; J gene: TRBJ2-2; V gene: TRBV6-6
CDR3 protein: CASSLSPFDPYGYTF; CDR3 DNA: TGTGCCAGCAGTTTATCCCCCTTTGACCCCTATGGCTACACCTTC; D gene: .; clone size: .; J gene: TRBJ1-2; V gene: TRBV27
CDR3 protein: CASSFRPGIAGELFF; CDR3 DNA: TGTGCCAGCAGTTTTAGGCCGGGAATCGCCGGGGAGCTGTTTTTT; D gene: .; clone size: .; J gene: TRBJ2-2; V gene: TRBV12-3/TRBV12-4
CDR3 protein: CASSVASTNTGELFF; CDR3 DNA: TGTGCCAGCAGCGTAGCGAGTACGAACACCGGGGAGCTGTTTTTT; D gene: .; clone size: once; J gene: TRBJ2-2; V gene: TRBV9
CDR3 protein: CATSDWTAYGYTF; CDR3 DNA: TGTGCCACCAGTGATTGGACAGCTTATGGCTACACCTTC; D gene: .; clone size: few; J gene: TRBJ1-2; V gene: TRBV24-1
CDR3 protein: CASKVAGGPETQYF; CDR3 DNA: TGTGCCAGCAAGGTAGCGGGGGGGCCAGAGACCCAGTACTTC; D gene: TRBD2; clone size: .; J gene: TRBJ2-5; V gene: TRBV2
CDR3 protein: CASSLILGRAKNIQYF; CDR3 DNA: TGTGCCAGCAGTTTAATTTTGGGGCGGGCCAAAAACATTCAGTACTTC; D gene: .; clone size: .; J gene: TRBJ2-4; V gene: TRBV12-3/TRBV12-4